These T cell receptor beta chains were read from a single sample in a study of technical replicates of blood from four donors. The assay was immunoSEQ multiplex PCR, and TCRdb's table has in-frame clones only and misses some. The sample records about 93,000 clones, 95% being singletons. Sequencing was performed on T cells isolated from PBMCs. The origin of the receptors is a human donor in good health. Each CDR3 is given with its conserved first and last residue. The D gene is left open where the match is weak. Expanded clones are given a class, and other clones once, few, many or no size at all.

cdr3_nt cdr3_aa j_call v_call clone_size d_call
TGCGCCAGCAGCTTGGGGACTAGCGGGGTAACCGGGGAGCTGTTTTTT CASSLGTSGVTGELFF TRBJ2-2 TRBV5-1 - TRBD2
TGTGCCAGTAGTATATGGGGAGTTGGAGGCTACACCTTC CASSIWGVGGYTF TRBJ1-2 TRBV19 - -
TGTGCCAGCGCTAGGCAAGATACGCAGTATTTT CASARQDTQYF TRBJ2-3 TRBV2 - -
TGTGCCAGTTCTAGCGGGGCGTCCTACGAGCAGTACTTC CASSSGASYEQYF TRBJ2-7 TRBV6-1 - TRBD2
TGTGCCTGGATGGACACTCGAAACACCATATATTTT CAWMDTRNTIYF TRBJ1-3 TRBV30 - -
TGCGCCAGCAGTCCCCAGGGCCAAAGCAATCAGCCCCAGCATTTT CASSPQGQSNQPQHF TRBJ1-5 TRBV4-1 - -
TGTGCCAGCAGCCGCTTGGAGGGGGCCACTCAAGAGACCCAGTACTTC CASSRLEGATQETQYF TRBJ2-5 TRBV4-2 - -
TGTGCCAGCAGCCAGGCGGGCCAGGCCCTCCAAGAGACCCAGTACTTC CASSQAGQALQETQYF TRBJ2-5 TRBV7-6 once -
TGTGCCATCACCTCTGACAGGGCCCTTGAAGCTTTCTTT CAITSDRALEAFF TRBJ1-1 TRBV10-3 - TRBD1
TGTGCCAGCAGTGTCGGGGAGGGGGGGCAGCCCCAGCATTTT CASSVGEGGQPQHF TRBJ1-5 TRBV6-1 - -
TGTGCCAGCAGCCCTCTACAGGGGGCCAATCAGCCCCAGCATTTT CASSPLQGANQPQHF TRBJ1-5 TRBV7-9 - TRBD1
TGCGCCAGCAGCCAAGGGAGGGGTAGGGACAATCAGCCCCAGCATTTT CASSQGRGRDNQPQHF TRBJ1-5 TRBV4-1 - -
TGTGCCAGCAGACTAGCGGGGGACTCCTACAATGAGCAGTTCTTC CASRLAGDSYNEQFF TRBJ2-1 TRBV6-1 - TRBD2
TGTGCCTGGAGCCCGGGACAGGGGGATCAGCCCCAGCATTTT CAWSPGQGDQPQHF TRBJ1-5 TRBV30 - TRBD1
TGTGCCATCAGAAGGACAGGGGAATACAATGAGCAGTTCTTC CAIRRTGEYNEQFF TRBJ2-1 TRBV10-3 - TRBD1
TGCGCCAGCGCAGGGTACAATGAGCAGTTCTTC CASAGYNEQFF TRBJ2-1 TRBV10-2 - -
TGTGCCAGTACAGGGCAATCACCTCTTCTAGCTAACTATGGCTACACCTTC CASTGQSPLLANYGYTF TRBJ1-2 TRBV27 - -
TGTGCCAGTAGTGTCGGACAGGGGGCGGACAATGAGCAGTTCTTC CASSVGQGADNEQFF TRBJ2-1 TRBV19 once TRBD1
TGCGCCAGCAGCCCCCCTCTAGCGGGAGTTATGGAAGAGACCCAGTACTTC CASSPPLAGVMEETQYF TRBJ2-5 TRBV5-1 - TRBD2
TGTGCCAGCAGCTTAGGGACAGGGAGGGGGTTCGTTGAAAAACTGTTTTTT CASSLGTGRGFVEKLFF TRBJ1-4 TRBV7-9 - TRBD1
TGTGCCAGCAGCGTCTCCAGCGGCTACAATGAGCAGTTCTTC CASSVSSGYNEQFF TRBJ2-1 TRBV9 - -
TGCGCCAGCAGCCCGGTAGGGGGTATGAACACTGAAGCTTTCTTT CASSPVGGMNTEAFF TRBJ1-1 TRBV5-1 - -
TGTGCCAGCAGCACCGGTGACAGGCCTTCTGGGGCCAACGTCCTGACTTTC CASSTGDRPSGANVLTF TRBJ2-6 TRBV7-8 - -
TGCGCCAGCAGCTTGGCGACAGGGGTCAACAATGAGCAGTTCTTC CASSLATGVNNEQFF TRBJ2-1 TRBV5-1 - TRBD1
TGTGCCAGCAGCTTGGGCGGGGGGCAAGAGACCCAGTACTTC CASSLGGGQETQYF TRBJ2-5 TRBV7-9 - TRBD2
TGTGCCAGCAGCCCCCTGGGACTAGCGGCAACAGATACGCAGTATTTT CASSPLGLAATDTQYF TRBJ2-3 TRBV14 - TRBD2
TGCGCCAGCAGTGTTTTCGGGGAGGAAGGTGAGCAGTTCTTC CASSVFGEEGEQFF TRBJ2-1 TRBV10-1 - -
TGTGCCAGCAGCCCCGCGCGGGCAGTCTCCTACGAGCAGTACTTC CASSPARAVSYEQYF TRBJ2-7 TRBV5-6 - -
TGTGCCCTTAATGGGGGGGGCTCGATTCAGCCCCAGCATTTT CALNGGGSIQPQHF TRBJ1-5 TRBV28 few -
TGTGCCAGCAGCTCAGGGACAGGGAACCTCTATGGCTACACCTTC CASSSGTGNLYGYTF TRBJ1-2 TRBV7-2 - TRBD1
TGCGCCAGCAGCTTGTCAGGGGCAAGTGAAAAACTGTTTTTT CASSLSGASEKLFF TRBJ1-4 TRBV5-1 - -
TGTGCCAGCAGCTGGGGGGGGACCCAAGAGACCCAGTACTTC CASSWGGTQETQYF TRBJ2-5 TRBV5-4 - TRBD2
TGTGCCTCCTCCGGGACAGCTAACAATGAGCAGTTCTTC CASSGTANNEQFF TRBJ2-1 TRBV5-4 - TRBD1
TGTGCCAGTAGTAGGGACAAGATGAACACTGAAGCTTTCTTT CASSRDKMNTEAFF TRBJ1-1 TRBV19 - -
TGCGCCAGCAGGGCGGGACAGACTAACTCCTACGAGCAGTACTTC CASRAGQTNSYEQYF TRBJ2-7 TRBV5-1 - -
TGTGCCAGTAGGGAGATTGCGGCCGGCAATGAGCAGTTCTTC CASREIAAGNEQFF TRBJ2-1 TRBV19 - -
TGCGCCAGGGGACAGTTTCGAGATACGCAGTATTTT CARGQFRDTQYF TRBJ2-3 TRBV10-1 - TRBD1
TGTGCCAGCAGCTTGGCTCTGGCGGTGGACTATGGCTACACCTTC CASSLALAVDYGYTF TRBJ1-2 TRBV5-5 - -
TGTGCCAGCAGTTCACAGGGCTCCGAGCAGTACTTC CASSSQGSEQYF TRBJ2-7 TRBV28 - -
TGTGCCAGCAAGGCCGATTCGTCGGGGCAAGAGACCCAGTACTTC CASKADSSGQETQYF TRBJ2-5 TRBV6-5 - -
TGTGCCAGCAGCTTGCCAGCGGGGGGGCCGGGCACCGGGGAGCTGTTTTTT CASSLPAGGPGTGELFF TRBJ2-2 TRBV5-4 - TRBD2
TGTGCCAGCCGGGACGGGGGGATCAAGACTGAAGCTTTCTTT CASRDGGIKTEAFF TRBJ1-1 TRBV7-9 - -
TGTGCCAGCAGAAGGGGACTAGCGGACTCCTACGAGCAGTACTTC CASRRGLADSYEQYF TRBJ2-7 TRBV7-2 - TRBD2
TGTGCTAGTGGTCCCGATGTGGGGCTGCCCCAGCATTTT CASGPDVGLPQHF TRBJ1-5 TRBV12-5 - -
TGTGCCAGCAGGAGGACAGGGACGGACGAGCAGTACTTC CASRRTGTDEQYF TRBJ2-7 TRBV6-5 - TRBD1
TGTGCCAGCAGTTTGAGGACAGGGCTAGGGGAGACCCAGTACTTC CASSLRTGLGETQYF TRBJ2-5 TRBV28 - TRBD1
TGTGCCAGTAGTACAGAAGGGGATCAGCCCCAGCATTTT CASSTEGDQPQHF TRBJ1-5 TRBV19 - -
TGTGCCTGGGGGGTGGGGGCGCACACTGAAGCTTTCTTT CAWGVGAHTEAFF TRBJ1-1 TRBV30 - -
TGCGCCAGCAGCTTGCAGGGATCGAATCAGCCCCAGCATTTT CASSLQGSNQPQHF TRBJ1-5 TRBV5-1 once -
TGTGCCAGCAGTGAACTAGCGGGAGTAGGCGAGCAGTACTTC CASSELAGVGEQYF TRBJ2-7 TRBV2 - TRBD2
TGCGCCAGCAGCCAAGGATACAACACAGATACGCAGTATTTT CASSQGYNTDTQYF TRBJ2-3 TRBV4-1 - -
TGCGCCAGCAGCCAGCGGGGACAGCTAGCCAAAAACATTCAGTACTTC CASSQRGQLAKNIQYF TRBJ2-4 TRBV4-1 - -
TGTGCCAGCAGCCAAGATTCGGGAGCGGCCTACGAGCAGTACTTC CASSQDSGAAYEQYF TRBJ2-7 TRBV4-2 - -
TGTGCCAGTACGGATCGAGAGCGGGGCCGATACAATGAGCAGTTCTTC CASTDRERGRYNEQFF TRBJ2-1 TRBV19 - TRBD2
TGTGCCTGGACCGGTGGAAACACCATATATTTT CAWTGGNTIYF TRBJ1-3 TRBV30 - -
TGTGCCAGCACCAGGGATGATCTTGCTGGGGCCAACGTCCTGACTTTC CASTRDDLAGANVLTF TRBJ2-6 TRBV25-1 - -
TGCGCCAGCAGCTTAAAGAGGGGAACAGGGTTGGAATCCGGGGAGCTGTTTTTT CASSLKRGTGLESGELFF TRBJ2-2 TRBV5-1 - -
TGTGCCAGCAGTTACTCGACGGGGGGCAATCAGCCCCAGCATTTT CASSYSTGGNQPQHF TRBJ1-5 TRBV6-5 - -
TGTGCCAGCAGTGCGCGACTTACCACAGATACGCAGTATTTT CASSARLTTDTQYF TRBJ2-3 TRBV27 - -